This T cell receptor beta chain originates from a study of blood T cell repertoires in COVID-19. About the study: Material from acute and convalescent COVID-19 was sourced from the United States, Italy and Spain. The cDNA or gDNA used as material had been derived from T cells, B-cell-depleted T cells, or PBMCs.

The germline CDR1 and CDR2 sequences are SGHNT and YYREEE (reference sequence). The CDR3 contains 19 residues. The V gene end was trimmed by 4 bases and the J gene end by 8 bases; junction bases not matched to a gene: 24. Data came from immunoSEQ multiplex PCR; TCRdb stores just in-frame clones and leaves some out. The table records some 200,000 clones, about 95% of them present only once. Seattle patients were enrolled while actively infected and followed longitudinally. The gene calls are TRBV5-4 and TRBJ2-1; TRBD2 aligns across 7 bases. Material for sequencing was peripheral blood. The source is a man aged 25-45 years with COVID-19, enrolled during active disease. CDR3 in amino acids: CASSPTSFIWGGDNDEQFF. CDR3 in DNA: TGTGCCAGCAGCCCCACATCCTTCATTTGGGGGGGGGATAACGATGAGCAGTTCTTC.